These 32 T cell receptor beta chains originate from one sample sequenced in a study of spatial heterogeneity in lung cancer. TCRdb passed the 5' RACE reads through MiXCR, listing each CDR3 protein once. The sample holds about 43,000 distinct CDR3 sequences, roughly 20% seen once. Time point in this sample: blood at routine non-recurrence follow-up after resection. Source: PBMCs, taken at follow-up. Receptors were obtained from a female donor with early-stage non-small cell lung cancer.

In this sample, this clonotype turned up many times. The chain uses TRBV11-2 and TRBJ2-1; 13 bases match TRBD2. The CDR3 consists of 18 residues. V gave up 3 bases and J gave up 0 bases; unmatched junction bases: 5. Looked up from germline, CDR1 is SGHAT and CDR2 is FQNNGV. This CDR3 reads CASSLTSGRPSSYNEQFF. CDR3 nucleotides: TGTGCCAGCAGCTTGACTAGCGGGAGGCCTAGCTCCTACAATGAGCAGTTCTTC.

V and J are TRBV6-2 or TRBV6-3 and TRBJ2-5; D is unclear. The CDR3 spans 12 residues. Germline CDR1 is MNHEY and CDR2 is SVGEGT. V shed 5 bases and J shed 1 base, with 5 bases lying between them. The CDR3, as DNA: TGTGCCAGCAGTCCAGTCCAAGAGACCCAGTACTTC. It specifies CASSPVQETQYF.

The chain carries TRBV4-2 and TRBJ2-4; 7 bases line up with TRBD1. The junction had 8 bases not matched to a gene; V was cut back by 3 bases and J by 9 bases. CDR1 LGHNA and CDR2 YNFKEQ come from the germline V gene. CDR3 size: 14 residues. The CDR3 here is CASSHPGTATIQYF. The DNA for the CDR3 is TGTGCCAGCAGCCATCCCGGGACAGCGACCATTCAGTACTTC.

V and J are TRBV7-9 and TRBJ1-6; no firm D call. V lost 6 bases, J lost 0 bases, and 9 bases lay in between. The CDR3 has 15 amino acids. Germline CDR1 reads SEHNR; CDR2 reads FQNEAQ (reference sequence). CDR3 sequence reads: CASSPLSSYNSPLHF. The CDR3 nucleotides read TGTGCCAGCAGTCCATTAAGCTCCTATAATTCACCCCTCCACTTT.

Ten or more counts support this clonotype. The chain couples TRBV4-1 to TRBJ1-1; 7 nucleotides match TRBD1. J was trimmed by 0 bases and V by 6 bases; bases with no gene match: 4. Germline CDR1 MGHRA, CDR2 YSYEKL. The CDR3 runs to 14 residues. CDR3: CASSQGQMNTEAFF. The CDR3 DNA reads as TGCGCCAGCAGTCAGGGACAGATGAACACTGAAGCTTTCTTT.

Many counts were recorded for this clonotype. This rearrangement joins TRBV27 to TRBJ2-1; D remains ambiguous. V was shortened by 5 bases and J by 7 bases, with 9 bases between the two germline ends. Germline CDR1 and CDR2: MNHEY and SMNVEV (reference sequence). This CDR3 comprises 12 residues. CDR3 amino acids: CASSLPGNEQFF. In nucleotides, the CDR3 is TGTGCCAGCAGTCTTCCCGGAAATGAGCAGTTCTTC.

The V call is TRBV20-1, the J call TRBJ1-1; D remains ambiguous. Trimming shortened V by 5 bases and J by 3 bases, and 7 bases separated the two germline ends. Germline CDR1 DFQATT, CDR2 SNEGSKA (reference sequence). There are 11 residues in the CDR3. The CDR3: CSAETHTEAFF. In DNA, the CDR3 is TGCAGTGCTGAGACCCACACTGAAGCTTTCTTT.

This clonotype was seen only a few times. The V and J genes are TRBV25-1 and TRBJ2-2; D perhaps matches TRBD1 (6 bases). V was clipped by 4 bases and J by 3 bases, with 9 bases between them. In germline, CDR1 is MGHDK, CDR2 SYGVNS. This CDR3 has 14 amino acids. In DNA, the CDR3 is TGTGCCAGCAGTGGAACAGGGTACACCGGGGAGCTGTTTTTT. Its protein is CASSGTGYTGELFF.

CDR3 region: CATPPDGTNTGELFF. CDR3 sequence (DNA): TGTGCCACCCCCCCGGATGGGACGAACACCGGGGAGCTGTTTTTT. V and J are TRBV24-1 and TRBJ2-2; D remains ambiguous. V dropped 9 bases and J dropped 0 bases, with 13 bases sitting between them. In germline, CDR1 is KGHDR, CDR2 SFDVKD. CDR3 length: 15 amino acids.

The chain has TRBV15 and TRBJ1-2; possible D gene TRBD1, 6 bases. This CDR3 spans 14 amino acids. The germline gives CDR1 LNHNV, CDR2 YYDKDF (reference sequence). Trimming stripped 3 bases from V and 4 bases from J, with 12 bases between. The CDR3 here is CATSSRAGAYGYTF. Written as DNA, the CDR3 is TGTGCCACCAGCAGCCGGGCAGGGGCCTATGGCTACACCTTC.

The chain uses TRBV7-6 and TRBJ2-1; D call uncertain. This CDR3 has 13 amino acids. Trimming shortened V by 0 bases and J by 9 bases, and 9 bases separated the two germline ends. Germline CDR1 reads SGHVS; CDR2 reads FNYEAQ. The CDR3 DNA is TGTGCCAGCAGCTTAGCGGGGAATGGTGAGCAGTTCTTC. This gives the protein CASSLAGNGEQFF.

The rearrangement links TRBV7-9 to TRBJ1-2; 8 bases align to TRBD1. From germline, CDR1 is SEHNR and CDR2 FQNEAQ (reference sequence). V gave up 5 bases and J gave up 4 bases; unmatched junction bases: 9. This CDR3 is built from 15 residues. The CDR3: CASSPRTGRIYGYTF. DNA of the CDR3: TGTGCCAGCAGCCCCCGGACAGGGAGAATCTATGGCTACACCTTC.

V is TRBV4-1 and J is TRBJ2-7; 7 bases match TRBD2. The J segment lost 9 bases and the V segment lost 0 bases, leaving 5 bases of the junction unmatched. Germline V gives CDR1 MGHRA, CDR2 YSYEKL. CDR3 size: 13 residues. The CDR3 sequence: CASSQDRGRAQYF. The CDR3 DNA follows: TGCGCCAGCAGCCAAGATCGAGGGAGGGCGCAGTACTTC.

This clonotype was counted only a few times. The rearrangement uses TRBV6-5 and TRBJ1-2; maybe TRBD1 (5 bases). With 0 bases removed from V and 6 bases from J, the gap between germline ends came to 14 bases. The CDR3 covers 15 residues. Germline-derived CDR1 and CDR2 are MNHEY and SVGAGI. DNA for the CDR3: TGTGCCAGCAGTTACTCCACAGGCCGGGTGAATGGCTACACCTTC. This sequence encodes CASSYSTGRVNGYTF.

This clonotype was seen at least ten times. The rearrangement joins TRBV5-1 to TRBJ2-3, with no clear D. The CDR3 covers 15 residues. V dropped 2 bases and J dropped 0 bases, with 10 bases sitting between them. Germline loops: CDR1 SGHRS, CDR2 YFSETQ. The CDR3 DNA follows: TGCGCCAGCAGCTTACAGCGAGCTAGCACAGATACGCAGTATTTT. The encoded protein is CASSLQRASTDTQYF.

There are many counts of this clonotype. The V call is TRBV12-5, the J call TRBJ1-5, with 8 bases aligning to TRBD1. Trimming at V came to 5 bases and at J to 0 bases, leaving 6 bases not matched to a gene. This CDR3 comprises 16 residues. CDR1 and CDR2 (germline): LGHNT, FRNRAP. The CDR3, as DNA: TGTGCTAGTGGTCCCGGACAGGGAGATAGCAATCAGCCCCAGCATTTT. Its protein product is CASGPGQGDSNQPQHF. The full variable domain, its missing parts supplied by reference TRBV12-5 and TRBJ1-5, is DARVTQTPRHKVTEMGQEVTMRCQPILGHNTVFWYRQTMMQGLELLAYFRNRAPLDDSGMPKDRFSAEMPDATLATLKIQPSEPRDSAVYFCASGPGQGDSNQPQHFGDGTRLSIL.

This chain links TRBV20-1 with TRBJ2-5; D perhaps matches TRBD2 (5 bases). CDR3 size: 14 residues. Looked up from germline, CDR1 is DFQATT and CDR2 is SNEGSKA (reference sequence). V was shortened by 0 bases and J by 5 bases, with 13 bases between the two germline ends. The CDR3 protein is CSARDRRTGETQYF. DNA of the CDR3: TGCAGTGCTAGAGATCGAAGGACTGGGGAGACCCAGTACTTC.

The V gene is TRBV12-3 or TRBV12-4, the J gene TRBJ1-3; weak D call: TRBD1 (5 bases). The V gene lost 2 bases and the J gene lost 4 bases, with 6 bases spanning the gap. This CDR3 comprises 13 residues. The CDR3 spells CASSLSGGNTIYF. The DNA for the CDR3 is TGTGCCAGCAGTTTATCAGGGGGAAACACCATATATTTT.

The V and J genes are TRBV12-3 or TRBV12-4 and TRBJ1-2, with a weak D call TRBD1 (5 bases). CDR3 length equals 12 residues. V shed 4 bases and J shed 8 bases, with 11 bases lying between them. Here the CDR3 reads CASSSRVWGYTF. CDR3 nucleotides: TGTGCCAGCAGTTCCAGGGTATGGGGCTACACCTTC.

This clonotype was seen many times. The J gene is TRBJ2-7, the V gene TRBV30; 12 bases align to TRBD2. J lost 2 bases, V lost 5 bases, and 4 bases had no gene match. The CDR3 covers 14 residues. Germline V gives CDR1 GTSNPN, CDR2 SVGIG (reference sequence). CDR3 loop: CAWGGTSGPYEQYF. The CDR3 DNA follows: TGTGCCTGGGGGGGGACTAGCGGGCCCTACGAGCAGTACTTC.

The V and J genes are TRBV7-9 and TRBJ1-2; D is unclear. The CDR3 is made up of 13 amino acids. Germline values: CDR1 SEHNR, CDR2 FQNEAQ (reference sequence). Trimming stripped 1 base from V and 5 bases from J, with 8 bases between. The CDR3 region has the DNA TGTGCCAGCAGCTTAGATTCGGTTTATGGCTACACCTTC. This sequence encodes CASSLDSVYGYTF.

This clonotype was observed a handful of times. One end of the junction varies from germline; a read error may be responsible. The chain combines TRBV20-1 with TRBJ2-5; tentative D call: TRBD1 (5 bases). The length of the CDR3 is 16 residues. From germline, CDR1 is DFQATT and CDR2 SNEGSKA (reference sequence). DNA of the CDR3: TGCAGTGCTAGATACAGGCTCGCTCCGTACCAAGAGACCCAGCACTTC. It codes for CSARYRLAPYQETQHF.

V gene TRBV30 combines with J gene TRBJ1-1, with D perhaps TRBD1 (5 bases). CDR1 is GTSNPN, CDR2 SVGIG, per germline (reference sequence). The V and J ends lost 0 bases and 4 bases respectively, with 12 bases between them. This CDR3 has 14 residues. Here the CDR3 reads CAWSVLNGGTEAFF. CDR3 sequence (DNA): TGTGCCTGGAGTGTACTTAATGGGGGCACTGAAGCTTTCTTT.

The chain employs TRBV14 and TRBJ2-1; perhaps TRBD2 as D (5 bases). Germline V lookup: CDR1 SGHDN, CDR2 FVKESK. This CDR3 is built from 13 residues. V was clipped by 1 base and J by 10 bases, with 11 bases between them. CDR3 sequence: CASSQGHRLEQFF. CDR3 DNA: TGTGCCAGCAGCCAAGGCCACAGACTAGAGCAGTTCTTC.

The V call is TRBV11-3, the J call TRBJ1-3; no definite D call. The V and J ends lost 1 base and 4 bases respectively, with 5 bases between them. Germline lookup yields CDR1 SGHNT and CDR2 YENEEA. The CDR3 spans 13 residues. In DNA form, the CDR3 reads TGTGCCAGCAGCTTAGGTGTCGGAAACACCATATATTTT. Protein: CASSLGVGNTIYF.

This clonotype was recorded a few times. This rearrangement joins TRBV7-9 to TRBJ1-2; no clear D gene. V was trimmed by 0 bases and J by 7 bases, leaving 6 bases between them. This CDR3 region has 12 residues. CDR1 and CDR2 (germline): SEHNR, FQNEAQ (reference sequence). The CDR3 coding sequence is TGTGCCAGCAGCTTAGCTCAGTTTGGCTACACCTTC. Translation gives CASSLAQFGYTF.

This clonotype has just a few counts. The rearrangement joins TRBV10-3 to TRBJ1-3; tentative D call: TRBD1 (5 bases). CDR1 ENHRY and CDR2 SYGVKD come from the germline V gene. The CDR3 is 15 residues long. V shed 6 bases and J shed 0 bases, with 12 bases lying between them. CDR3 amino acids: CAIRDTDNSGNTIYF. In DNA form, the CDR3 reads TGTGCCATCAGGGACACTGATAACTCTGGAAACACCATATATTTT.

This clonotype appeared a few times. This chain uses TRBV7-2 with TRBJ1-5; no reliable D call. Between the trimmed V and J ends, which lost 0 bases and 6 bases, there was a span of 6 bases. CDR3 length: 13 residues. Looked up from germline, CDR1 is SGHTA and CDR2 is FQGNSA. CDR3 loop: CASSLALTQPQHF. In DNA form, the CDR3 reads TGTGCCAGCAGCTTAGCTTTAACTCAGCCCCAGCATTTT. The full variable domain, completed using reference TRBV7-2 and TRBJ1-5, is GAGVSQSPSNKVTEKGKDVELRCDPISGHTALYWYRQSLGQGLEFLIYFQGNSAPDKSGLPSDRFSAERTGGSVSTLTIQRTQQEDSAVYLCASSLALTQPQHFGDGTRLSIL.

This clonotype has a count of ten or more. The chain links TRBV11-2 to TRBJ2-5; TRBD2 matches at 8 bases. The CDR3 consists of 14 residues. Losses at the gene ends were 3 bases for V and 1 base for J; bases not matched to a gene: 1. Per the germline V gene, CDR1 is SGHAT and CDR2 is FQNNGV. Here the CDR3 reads CASSFSGVQETQYF. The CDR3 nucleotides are TGTGCCAGCAGCTTTAGCGGGGTCCAAGAGACCCAGTACTTC.

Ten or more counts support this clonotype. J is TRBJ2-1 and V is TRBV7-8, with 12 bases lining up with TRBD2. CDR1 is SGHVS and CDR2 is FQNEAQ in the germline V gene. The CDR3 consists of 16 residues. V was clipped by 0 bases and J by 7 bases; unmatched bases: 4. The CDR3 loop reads CASSLAGLAGQNEQFF. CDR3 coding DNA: TGTGCCAGCAGCTTAGCGGGACTAGCGGGTCAGAATGAGCAGTTCTTC.

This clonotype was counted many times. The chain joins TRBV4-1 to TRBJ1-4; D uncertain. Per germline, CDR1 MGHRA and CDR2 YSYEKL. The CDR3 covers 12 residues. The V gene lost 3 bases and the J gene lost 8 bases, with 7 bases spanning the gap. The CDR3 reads CASSQIREKLFF. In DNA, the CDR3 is TGCGCCAGCAGCCAGATTCGAGAAAAACTGTTTTTT.

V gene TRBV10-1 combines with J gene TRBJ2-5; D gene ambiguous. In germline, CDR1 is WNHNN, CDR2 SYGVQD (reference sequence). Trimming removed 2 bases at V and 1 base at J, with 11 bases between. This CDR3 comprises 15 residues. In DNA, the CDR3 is TGCGCCAGCAGTGAGAGGTCCCCGCGCCAAGAGACCCAGTACTTC. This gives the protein CASSERSPRQETQYF.